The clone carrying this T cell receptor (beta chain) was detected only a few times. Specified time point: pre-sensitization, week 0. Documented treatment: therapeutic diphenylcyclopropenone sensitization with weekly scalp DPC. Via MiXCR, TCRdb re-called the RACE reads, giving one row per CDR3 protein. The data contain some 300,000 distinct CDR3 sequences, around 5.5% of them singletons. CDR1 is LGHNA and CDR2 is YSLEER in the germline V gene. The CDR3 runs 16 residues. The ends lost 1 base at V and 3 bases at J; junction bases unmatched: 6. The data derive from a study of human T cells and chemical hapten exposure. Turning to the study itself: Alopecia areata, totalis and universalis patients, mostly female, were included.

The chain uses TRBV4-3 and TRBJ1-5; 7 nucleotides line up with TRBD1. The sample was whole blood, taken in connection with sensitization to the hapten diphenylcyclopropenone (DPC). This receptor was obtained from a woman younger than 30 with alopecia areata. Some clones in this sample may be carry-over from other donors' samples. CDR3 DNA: TGCGCCAGCAGCCAAGGCACTGGGACAGTCAATCAGCCCCAGCATTTT. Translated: CASSQGTGTVNQPQHF.